The TCR beta chain described here comes from a study of blood T cell repertoires in COVID-19. Overall study: Nucleic acid was either cDNA or gDNA, and it came from T cells, B-cell-depleted T cells, or PBMCs.

V shed 4 bases and J shed 1 base, with 11 bases lying between them. Germline lookup yields CDR1 LGHNA and CDR2 YSLEER. The CDR3 spans 15 residues. Individuals drawn from some 25 US areas were roughly 18 to 89 years old. Under the authors' procedure: Nucleated cell counts were estimated from reference gene primer amplification. This table comes from immunoSEQ multiplex PCR, and its TCRdb copy is limited to in-frame clones, with some not included. V and J calls and clone size come straight from that table; D and trimming were deduced from the DNA. Among about 360,000 clones listed, approximately 87% were seen once.

The chain links TRBV4-3 to TRBJ1-3; D is possibly TRBD1 (5 bases). Sequencing input: PBMCs or T cells enriched from blood (not recorded which). This sequence originates from a man between 25 and 39 years old who had recovered from COVID-19. CDR3 bases: TGCGCCAGCAGCCCTCAGGGTAATTCTGGAAACACCATATATTTT. Its protein is CASSPQGNSGNTIYF.